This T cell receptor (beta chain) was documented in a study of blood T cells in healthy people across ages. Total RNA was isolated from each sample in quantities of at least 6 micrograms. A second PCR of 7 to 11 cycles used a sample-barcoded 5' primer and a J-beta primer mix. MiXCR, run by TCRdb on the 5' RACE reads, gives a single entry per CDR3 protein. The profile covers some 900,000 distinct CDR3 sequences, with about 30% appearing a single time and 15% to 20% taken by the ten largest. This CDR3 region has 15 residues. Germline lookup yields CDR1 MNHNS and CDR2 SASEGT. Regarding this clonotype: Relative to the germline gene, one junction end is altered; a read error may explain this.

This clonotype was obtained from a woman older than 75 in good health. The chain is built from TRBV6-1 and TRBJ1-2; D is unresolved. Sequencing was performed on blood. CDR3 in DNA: TGTGCCGGCAGTGAATGGGGTATCGGGAACTATGGCTACACCTTC. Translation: CAGSEWGIGNYGYTF.